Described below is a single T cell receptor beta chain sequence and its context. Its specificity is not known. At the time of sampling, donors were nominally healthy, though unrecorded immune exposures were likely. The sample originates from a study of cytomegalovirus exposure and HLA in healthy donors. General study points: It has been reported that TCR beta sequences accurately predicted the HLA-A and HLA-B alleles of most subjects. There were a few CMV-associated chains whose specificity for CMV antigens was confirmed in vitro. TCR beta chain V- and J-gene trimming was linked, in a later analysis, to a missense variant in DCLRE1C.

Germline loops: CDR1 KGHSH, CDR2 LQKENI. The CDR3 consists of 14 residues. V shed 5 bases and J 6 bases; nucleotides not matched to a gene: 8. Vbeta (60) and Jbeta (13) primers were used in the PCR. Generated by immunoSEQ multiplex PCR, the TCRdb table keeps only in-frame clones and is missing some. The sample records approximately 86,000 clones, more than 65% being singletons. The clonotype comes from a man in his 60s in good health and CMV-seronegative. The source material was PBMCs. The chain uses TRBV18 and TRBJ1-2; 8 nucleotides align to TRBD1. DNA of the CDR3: TGTGCCAGCTCAGAGACAGGGGAACTGCATGGCTACACCTTC. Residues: CASSETGELHGYTF.